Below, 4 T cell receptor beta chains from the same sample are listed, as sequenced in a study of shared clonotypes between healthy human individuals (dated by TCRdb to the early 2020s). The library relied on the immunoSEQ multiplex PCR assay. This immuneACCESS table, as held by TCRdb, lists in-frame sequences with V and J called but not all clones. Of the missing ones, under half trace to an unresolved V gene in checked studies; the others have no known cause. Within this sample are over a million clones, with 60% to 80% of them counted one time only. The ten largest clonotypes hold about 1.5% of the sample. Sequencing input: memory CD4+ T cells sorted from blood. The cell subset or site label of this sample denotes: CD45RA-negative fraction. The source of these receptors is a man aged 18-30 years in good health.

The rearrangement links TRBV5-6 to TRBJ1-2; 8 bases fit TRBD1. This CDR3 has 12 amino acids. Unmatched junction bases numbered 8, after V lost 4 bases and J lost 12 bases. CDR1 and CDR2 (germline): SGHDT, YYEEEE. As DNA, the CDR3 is TGTGCCAGCAGCAGGACAGGGCTAATAAACACCTTC. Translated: CASSRTGLINTF.

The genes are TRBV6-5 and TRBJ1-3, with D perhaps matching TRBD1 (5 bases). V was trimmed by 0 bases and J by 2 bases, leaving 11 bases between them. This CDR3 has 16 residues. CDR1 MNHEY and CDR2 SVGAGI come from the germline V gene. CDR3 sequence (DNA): TGTGCCAGCAGTTACTCGTCAGGGACGGCTGGAAACACCATATATTTT. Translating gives CASSYSSGTAGNTIYF.

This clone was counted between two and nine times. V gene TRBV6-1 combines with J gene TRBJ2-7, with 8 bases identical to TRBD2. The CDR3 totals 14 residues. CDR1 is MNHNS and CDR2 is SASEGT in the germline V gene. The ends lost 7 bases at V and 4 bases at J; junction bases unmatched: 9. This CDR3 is CASTIGGTRYEQYF. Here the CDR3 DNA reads TGTGCCAGCACCATAGGGGGGACTAGATACGAGCAGTACTTC.

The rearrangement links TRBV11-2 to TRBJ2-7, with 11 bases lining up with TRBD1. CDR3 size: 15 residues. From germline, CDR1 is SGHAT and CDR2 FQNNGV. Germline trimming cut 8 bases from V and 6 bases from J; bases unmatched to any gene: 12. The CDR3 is CASGDRTGGASEQYF. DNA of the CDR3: TGTGCCAGCGGGGATAGGACAGGGGGCGCTTCCGAGCAGTACTTC.